The 23 T cell receptor beta chains presented below share a single source sample, sequenced in a study of CD8+ T cells in alopecia areata (dated by TCRdb to 2017 to 2018). What this sample's time point label stands for: approximately 4 weeks on oral tofacitinib. The sample's treatment or condition label, in plain terms: oral pan-JAK inhibitor, 5-10 mg twice daily. The library was prepared using the immunoSEQ multiplex PCR assay. RNA was extracted from all samples and reverse transcribed into cDNA as template for TCR sequencing. In its TCRdb copy, this immuneACCESS table keeps in-frame sequences only and misses some clones. Where compared with another copy, unresolved V genes explain less than half of these, and the others have no known cause. A total of around 200,000 clones appear in this sample, over 60% of them only once. The ten largest clones add up to 4% to 5% of the sample. Here the sequenced sample was CD4+ T cells sorted from blood, taken at week 4, from a patient treated with tofacitinib. The origin of the receptors is a human donor with alopecia areata.

This clone was counted between two and nine times. This chain uses TRBV25-1 with TRBJ2-5; D remains unclear. The germline V gene has CDR1 MGHDK and CDR2 SYGVNS. The ends were cut back, 1 base at V and 9 bases at J, with 18 bases in the middle. This CDR3 has 15 residues. Here the CDR3 DNA reads TGTGCCAGCAGTGAATGGAGTCGGACCCCCGTCGCCCAGTACTTC. This encodes CASSEWSRTPVAQYF.

The chain uses TRBV18 and TRBJ1-2, with D possibly TRBD1 on 5 matching bases. The CDR3 is 15 residues long. The germline V gene encodes CDR1 KGHSH and CDR2 LQKENI. V lost 3 bases, J lost 8 bases, and 19 bases lay in between. CDR3 in DNA: TGTGCCAGCTCACCGCCCCCGAGTCGGGGGAACGGCTACACCTTC. Translating it yields CASSPPPSRGNGYTF.

The V call is TRBV30, the J call TRBJ1-2, with D perhaps matching TRBD1 (5 bases). V lost 0 bases to trimming and J lost 0 bases, with 8 bases between them. CDR3 size: 14 residues. CDR1 and CDR2 (germline): GTSNPN, SVGIG (reference sequence). The DNA for the CDR3 is TGTGCCTGGAGTGTCGGGGGATCTAACTATGGCTACACCTTC. Protein sequence: CAWSVGGSNYGYTF.

A remark on this clone: At one end the junction does not follow the germline gene, possibly because of a read error. The chain couples TRBV9 to TRBJ1-6, with D possibly matching TRBD1 (5 bases). Germline CDR1 SGDLS, CDR2 YYNGEE. CDR3 length: 17 residues. CDR3 in DNA: TGTGCCAGCAGCGCGGAGGTGGGATCAGGGTTTAATCCACCCCTCCACTTT. Its translation: CASSAEVGSGFNPPLHF.

CDR3 bases: TGTGCCAGCAGTGAGAAAACAGGGCAAGAGACCCAGTACTTC. It yields the protein CASSEKTGQETQYF. This sequence joins TRBV2 and TRBJ2-5; D might be TRBD1 (6 bases). The V gene lost 3 bases and the J gene lost 2 bases, with 10 bases spanning the gap. CDR1 and CDR2 (germline): SNHLY, FYNNEI. There are 14 residues in the CDR3.

A few counts support this clone. The rearrangement links TRBV25-1 to TRBJ1-6, with D possibly TRBD1 on 5 matching bases. Germline CDR1 MGHDK, CDR2 SYGVNS. Trimming took off 7 bases at V and 9 bases at J, with 16 bases between the two ends. The CDR3 length is 14 residues. As DNA, the CDR3 is TGTGCCAGCACCCTCGGGGGGGGTCGTTCACCCCTCCACTTT. Protein: CASTLGGGRSPLHF.

This clone was seen a few times. In DNA, the CDR3 is TGCGCCAGCAGCTCAGGACAGGGAAACACCGGGGAGCTGTTTTTT. As protein: CASSSGQGNTGELFF. The chain has TRBV5-1 and TRBJ2-2, with TRBD1 matching over 8 bases. Trimming took 3 bases from V and 2 from J; bases not matched to a gene: 3. The CDR3 contains 15 residues. CDR1 SGHRS and CDR2 YFSETQ come from the germline V gene. The variable domain in full, with the rest retrieved from reference TRBV5-1 and TRBJ2-2, is KAGVTQTPRYLIKTRGQQVTLSCSPISGHRSVSWYQQTPGQGLQFLFEYFSETQRNKGNFPGRFSGRQFSNSRSEMNVSTLELGDSALYLCASSSGQGNTGELFFGEGSRLTVL.

The chain links TRBV5-1 to TRBJ1-1; a weak D match, TRBD1 (6 bases). Germline V gives CDR1 SGHRS, CDR2 YFSETQ. Trimming stripped 4 bases from V and 6 bases from J, with 16 bases between. There are 14 residues in the CDR3. The CDR3: CASSSIQGGPEAFF. The CDR3 region has the DNA TGCGCCAGCAGCAGCATACAGGGAGGCCCTGAAGCTTTCTTT.

This chain joins TRBV7-9 and TRBJ1-6; D possibly corresponds to TRBD1 (6 bases). With 1 base removed from V and 2 bases from J, the gap between germline ends came to 6 bases. This CDR3 region has 15 residues. The germline gives CDR1 SEHNR, CDR2 FQNEAQ (reference sequence). CDR3 nucleotides: TGTGCCAGCAGCTTAGGACAGGCCTATAATTCACCCCTCCACTTT. It is translated as CASSLGQAYNSPLHF.

The chain joins TRBV7-8 to TRBJ2-5; no definite D call. The CDR3 is 12 residues long. In germline, CDR1 is SGHVS, CDR2 FQNEAQ. The V and J ends lost 3 bases and 0 bases respectively, with 2 bases between them. CDR3 residues: CASSFYQETQYF. CDR3 bases: TGTGCCAGCAGCTTCTACCAAGAGACCCAGTACTTC.

The rearrangement joins TRBV10-3 to TRBJ1-2; the match to TRBD1 covers 8 bases. Losses at the gene ends were 3 bases for V and 7 bases for J; bases not matched to a gene: 1. Germline V gene lookup returns CDR1 ENHRY and CDR2 SYGVKD. CDR3 size: 12 residues. CDR3 region: CAISDRGLGYTF. DNA of the CDR3: TGTGCCATCAGTGACAGGGGGCTTGGCTACACCTTC.

The chain uses TRBV4-3 and TRBJ1-2, with D unresolved. The CDR3 contains 16 residues. V was cut by 2 bases and J by 1 base, with 14 bases left in between. Looked up from germline, CDR1 is LGHNA and CDR2 is YSLEER. CDR3 residues: CASSQTRSADNYGYTF. For the CDR3, the DNA is TGCGCCAGCAGCCAAACCCGATCGGCAGATAACTATGGCTACACCTTC.

The J gene is TRBJ2-2, the V gene TRBV19; D assignment may be TRBD1 or TRBD2 (5 bases each). Per the germline V gene, CDR1 is LNHDA and CDR2 is SQIVND (reference sequence). The CDR3 consists of 14 residues. Trimming removed 6 bases from V and 1 base from J, with 9 bases in between. The CDR3 loop reads CASRSGQNTGELFF. Written as DNA, the CDR3 is TGTGCCAGTAGGTCGGGGCAGAACACCGGGGAGCTGTTTTTT.

The chain uses TRBV5-6 and TRBJ1-2; 7 nucleotides line up with TRBD1. With V trimmed by 4 bases and J by 1 base, 10 bases remained unmatched. The CDR3 spans 16 residues. Germline CDR1 reads SGHDT; CDR2 reads YYEEEE. DNA of the CDR3: TGTGCCAGCAGCCTAAAGGGACAGACATTTAACTATGGCTACACCTTC. As protein: CASSLKGQTFNYGYTF.

The chain uses TRBV23-1 and TRBJ2-5; TRBD2 might be the D (5 bases). TRBV23-1 is annotated as an ORF whose role is uncertain. The CDR3 is 14 amino acids. Trimming cost V 3 bases and J 5 bases, with 13 bases left between them. CDR3 sequence (DNA): TGCGCCAGCAGTCATTCGGGGTGCGGGGAGACCCAGTACTTC. Amino acid sequence: CASSHSGCGETQYF.

Notes on this clone: This specimen includes other DNA sequences encoding the same CDR3. The V gene is TRBV7-2, the J gene TRBJ2-7, with TRBD1 matching 8 bases. V trimming: 4 bases; J trimming: 4 bases; junction bases outside the gene matches: 3. CDR1 SGHTA and CDR2 FQGNSA come from the germline V gene. The CDR3 extends over 13 amino acids. This CDR3 is CASSSGGPYEQYF. The CDR3 nucleotides are TGTGCCAGCAGCTCAGGGGGCCCTTACGAGCAGTACTTC.

The V gene is TRBV25-1, the J gene TRBJ2-3; 7 bases fit TRBD2. The V gene end was trimmed by 2 bases and the J gene end by 7 bases; junction bases not matched to a gene: 3. This CDR3 comprises 13 residues. The germline V gene has CDR1 MGHDK and CDR2 SYGVNS. The CDR3 DNA is TGTGCCAGCAGTGAACCCGGGGGGAATACGCAGTATTTT. It codes for CASSEPGGNTQYF.

This chain joins TRBV27 and TRBJ2-4; D is ambiguous. Trimming cost V 5 bases and J 0 bases, with 11 bases left between them. The CDR3 has 15 residues. In germline, CDR1 is MNHEY, CDR2 SMNVEV (reference sequence). The CDR3: CASSPPGKAKNIQYF. The DNA for the CDR3 is TGTGCCAGCAGTCCCCCGGGTAAAGCCAAAAACATTCAGTACTTC.

The chain carries TRBV14 and TRBJ2-1, with D perhaps matching TRBD1 (6 bases). Germline V lookup: CDR1 SGHDN, CDR2 FVKESK. The CDR3 is 15 amino acids. Trimming removed 4 bases at V and 7 bases at J, with 17 bases between. This CDR3 reads CASSLWTVPENEQFF. CDR3 nucleotide sequence: TGTGCCAGCAGCCTCTGGACAGTGCCCGAAAATGAGCAGTTCTTC.

The CDR3 here is CASSPRQGLVDEQYF. The DNA of the CDR3 is TGTGCCAGCAGCCCCCGACAGGGGTTGGTCGACGAGCAGTACTTC. The rearrangement uses TRBV11-2 and TRBJ2-7, with 8 bases identical to TRBD1. Germline loops: CDR1 SGHAT, CDR2 FQNNGV. V dropped 5 bases and J dropped 5; count of bases not matched to a gene: 11. The CDR3 totals 15 residues.

There are a few counts of this clone. The chain is built from TRBV7-9 and TRBJ2-7; the D is unclear. The length of the CDR3 is 14 residues. The germline V gene has CDR1 SEHNR and CDR2 FQNEAQ (reference sequence). V was cut by 0 bases and J by 0 bases, with 6 bases left in between. CDR3 amino acids: CASSLAGSSYEQYF. The CDR3 DNA is TGTGCCAGCAGCTTAGCGGGCAGCTCCTACGAGCAGTACTTC.

The V gene is TRBV5-1, the J gene TRBJ2-7, with 14 bases lining up with TRBD2. CDR1 is SGHRS, CDR2 YFSETQ, per germline. This CDR3 is 15 amino acids long. V shed 4 bases, J shed 7 bases, and the junction held 7 bases outside the gene matches. CDR3 nucleotides: TGCGCCAGCAGCAGTCCGGGACTAGCGGGGGAAGAGCAGTACTTC. Translated, it gives CASSSPGLAGEEQYF.

The V call is TRBV30, the J call TRBJ1-2, with D unresolved. V lost 2 bases, J lost 3 bases, and 13 bases lay in between. Germline CDR1 reads GTSNPN; CDR2 reads SVGIG (reference sequence). This CDR3 has 14 amino acids. For the CDR3, the DNA is TGTGCCTGGAGTTGGATGGGGAGCGACTATGGCTACACCTTC. Protein sequence: CAWSWMGSDYGYTF.